This paragraph covers one TCR beta chain sequence. Its specificity is unknown. The record originates from a study of shared clonotypes between healthy human individuals. Notes on the study in general: The sampled material consisted only of blood, and tissue repertoires are likely to differ.

The CDR3 extends over 15 amino acids. The junction had 12 bases not matched to a gene; V was cut back by 4 bases and J by 7 bases. Germline CDR1 and CDR2: SGHRS and YFSETQ. Unsorted PBMC replicate PCRs used approximately 280 ng DNA, 25,000 to 35,000 T cell genomes. Original processing methods: Junction-only immunoSEQ data arrived without quality scores, meaning filtering differed. Clones were sequenced by immunoSEQ multiplex PCR, and TCRdb holds only the in-frame ones, with some missing. V, J and clone size reflect that table, while D and trimming were determined from the DNA. The sample yields 450,000 to 500,000 clones, approximately 79% seen once.

The TCR comes from a middle-aged woman in good health. Some clones in this sample may be carry-over from other donors' samples. The gene calls are TRBV5-1 and TRBJ2-7, with 9 bases fitting TRBD1. Sequenced material: PBMCs. DNA of the CDR3: TGCGCCAGCAGCCCAGAACCACAGGGGGCTGGGGAGCAGTACTTC. Translating it yields CASSPEPQGAGEQYF.